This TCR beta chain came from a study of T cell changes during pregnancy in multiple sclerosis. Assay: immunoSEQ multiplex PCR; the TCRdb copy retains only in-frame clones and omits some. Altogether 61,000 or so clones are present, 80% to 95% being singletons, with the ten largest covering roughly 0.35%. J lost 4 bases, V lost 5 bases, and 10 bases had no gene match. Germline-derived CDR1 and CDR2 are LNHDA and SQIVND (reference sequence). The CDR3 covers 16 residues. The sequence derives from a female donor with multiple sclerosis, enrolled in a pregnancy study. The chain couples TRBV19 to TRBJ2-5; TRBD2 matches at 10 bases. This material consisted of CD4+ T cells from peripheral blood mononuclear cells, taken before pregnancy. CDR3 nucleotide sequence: TGTGCCAGTAGTCAGCGGGAGGGAAGGTTCGCAGAGACCCAGTACTTC. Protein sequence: CASSQREGRFAETQYF.